These 9 T cell receptor beta chains originate from one sample sequenced in a study of blood T cells in healthy people across ages. The authors ran a second PCR of 7 to 11 cycles using a sample-barcoded 5' primer and a J-beta primer mix. Via MiXCR, TCRdb re-called the 5' RACE reads, giving one row per CDR3 protein. The data hold about 1.8 million distinct CDR3 sequences, with around half observed a single time. The sample was blood. These receptor sequences come from a woman aged 35 to 49 in good health.

The chain uses TRBV27 and TRBJ1-2, with no clear D. CDR1 MNHEY and CDR2 SMNVEV come from the germline V gene (reference sequence). The CDR3 covers 15 residues. Trimming cost V 5 bases and J 5 bases, with 18 bases left between them. The CDR3: CASSPYGQVEYGYTF. CDR3 bases: TGTGCCAGCAGTCCCTACGGGCAGGTGGAGTATGGCTACACCTTC.

This clonotype was counted a few times. The rearrangement uses TRBV20-1 and TRBJ2-7, with 9 positions matching TRBD1. After removal of 6 bases from V and 1 base from J, the junction contained 7 bases not matched to a gene. The CDR3 runs to 14 residues. Per the germline V gene, CDR1 is DFQATT and CDR2 is SNEGSKA (reference sequence). This CDR3 reads CSAPGTGLSYEQYF. The CDR3 DNA follows: TGCAGTGCACCCGGGACAGGGTTGTCCTACGAGCAGTACTTC.

This clonotype is a singleton in its sample. The chain links TRBV4-2 to TRBJ2-3; 8 nucleotides align to TRBD1. The germline CDR1 and CDR2 sequences are LGHNA and YNFKEQ. Trimming at V came to 2 bases and at J to 0 bases, leaving 7 bases not matched to a gene. The CDR3 is 17 amino acids. CDR3 in DNA: TGTGCCAGCAGCCAATCGGACAGGGCCTATAGCACAGATACGCAGTATTTT. Translation gives CASSQSDRAYSTDTQYF.

The chain combines TRBV10-2 with TRBJ1-2; 7 bases line up with TRBD1. CDR1 is WSHSY, CDR2 SAAADI, per germline. The trim removed 10 bases at V and 3 bases at J, leaving 5 bases unmatched. The CDR3 runs to 12 residues. CDR3 nucleotide sequence: TGCGCCACCACAGGGGTGGACTATGGCTACACCTTC. It codes for CATTGVDYGYTF.

V and J are TRBV6-5 and TRBJ2-1; 7 nucleotides line up with TRBD2. Germline CDR1 is MNHEY and CDR2 is SVGAGI. V lost 0 bases and J lost 4; bases outside the gene matches: 3. The CDR3 covers 15 residues. CDR3 protein: CASSYSGLGYNEQFF. Here the CDR3 DNA reads TGTGCCAGCAGTTACTCAGGACTAGGATACAATGAGCAGTTCTTC.

The V call is TRBV6-1, the J call TRBJ2-1; 10 positions agree with TRBD2. V dropped 4 bases and J dropped 2; count of bases not matched to a gene: 23. The CDR3 totals 22 residues. The germline V gene encodes CDR1 MNHNS and CDR2 SASEGT. Here the CDR3 reads CASSGQIGRRTGTSEAYNEQFF. DNA for the CDR3: TGTGCCAGCAGTGGCCAAATCGGACGGAGGACCGGGACTAGCGAAGCCTACAATGAGCAGTTCTTC.

This clonotype was detected only a few times. The gene calls are TRBV20-1 and TRBJ2-7; TRBD2 aligns across 7 bases. Trimming cost V 1 base and J 2 bases; bases outside gene matches: 8. This CDR3 is built from 15 residues. Per the germline V gene, CDR1 is DFQATT and CDR2 is SNEGSKA (reference sequence). The CDR3 nucleotides are TGCAGTGCTAGAGGTCAGCGGGGTGTAACCTACGAGCAGTACTTC. It translates to CSARGQRGVTYEQYF.

The chain couples TRBV25-1 to TRBJ2-1; TRBD1 matches at 10 bases. V dropped 4 bases and J dropped 9; count of bases not matched to a gene: 9. The CDR3 spans 15 residues. CDR1 is MGHDK, CDR2 SYGVNS, per germline. The CDR3 spells CASSAPGTGEVEQFF. Here the CDR3 DNA reads TGTGCCAGCAGTGCACCCGGGACAGGGGAAGTTGAGCAGTTCTTC.

The chain couples TRBV29-1 to TRBJ2-1, with 11 bases aligning to TRBD2. The J call could be wrong; TRBJ2-7 is a better fit for the DNA end. CDR3 length equals 17 residues. Germline assignment: CDR1 SQVTM and CDR2 ANQGSEA. CDR3 nucleotides: TGCAGCGTGATACTAGCGGGGGCCGATATCTCCTACAATGAGCAGTACTTC. Protein sequence: CSVILAGADISYNEQYF.